This entry describes one T cell receptor (beta chain). The data derive from a study of PD-1 blockade in classical Hodgkin lymphoma. Indicated time point: cycle 4 day 1 (C4D1), after around six weeks of nivolumab. Every patient experienced relapse after autologous stem cell transplantation, and brentuximab vedotin exposure varied. Magnetic negative selection was used to purify CD8+ T cells from thawed PBMCs. Best responses included complete response and partial response; otherwise, the best response was progressive disease. Sequencing used immunoSEQ multiplex PCR; TCRdb keeps in-frame clones, though not all of them. The sample lists some 20,000 clones; approximately 80% were seen once. This CDR3 region has 15 residues. From germline, CDR1 is LNHDA and CDR2 SQIVND (reference sequence). Germline trimming cut 6 bases from V and 0 bases from J; bases unmatched to any gene: 8.

V and J are TRBV19 and TRBJ2-7; 7 bases are shared with TRBD1. Source: CD8+ T cells from blood, taken before the fourth cycle of nivolumab. The TCR originated in a human donor with classical Hodgkin lymphoma. The CDR3 sequence: CASRNRDRSSYEQYF. Written as DNA, the CDR3 is TGTGCCAGTAGGAACCGGGACAGAAGCTCCTACGAGCAGTACTTC.